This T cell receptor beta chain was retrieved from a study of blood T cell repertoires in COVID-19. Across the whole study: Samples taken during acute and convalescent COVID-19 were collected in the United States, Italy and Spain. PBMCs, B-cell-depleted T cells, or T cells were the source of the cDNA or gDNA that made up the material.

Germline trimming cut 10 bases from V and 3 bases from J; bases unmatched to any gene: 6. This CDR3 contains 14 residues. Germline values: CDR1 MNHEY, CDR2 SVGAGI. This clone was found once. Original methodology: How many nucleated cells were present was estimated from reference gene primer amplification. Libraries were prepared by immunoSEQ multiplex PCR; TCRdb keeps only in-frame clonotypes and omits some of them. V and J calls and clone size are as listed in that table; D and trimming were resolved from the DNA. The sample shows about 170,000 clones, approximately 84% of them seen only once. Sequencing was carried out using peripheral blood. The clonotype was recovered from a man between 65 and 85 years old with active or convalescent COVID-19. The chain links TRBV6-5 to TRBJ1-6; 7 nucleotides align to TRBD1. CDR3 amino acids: CAIRQGGYNSPLHF. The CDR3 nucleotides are TGTGCCATCCGACAGGGTGGCTATAATTCACCCCTCCACTTT.